The TCR beta chain under discussion was sequenced for a study of beta chain features in type 1 diabetes (dated by TCRdb to the late 2010s). Study-wide context: Mean age, gender distribution, total cell number and subset yield were not different between patients and healthy donors. The study compared the TCRB repertoires of sorted circulating CD4+ T cell subsets in recently diagnosed type 1 diabetes patients with those in matched healthy donors. Naive and central memory subsets were obtained from all 28 donors, but regulatory and stem cell-like memory subsets were isolated from only 8 patients and roughly 8 healthy donors. A total of 90 million to 120 million sorted cells were examined across all samples, and a strong correlation was observed between cell number per subset and RNA yield.

A single peripheral blood draw of about 116 mL on average was collected from each donor into heparinised tubes. A BD FACSAria II was used to sort naive, central memory, regulatory and stem cell-like memory CD4+ T cells with a panel that included CD45RO, CCR7, CD25, CD127, CD95 and CD27. All sorted populations exceeded 98% purity. PBMCs were isolated immediately by Lymphoprep density gradient centrifugation and stained directly without culture. To minimize batch effects, samples were stained and sorted in pairs, one healthy donor with one patient per experiment. General study outcomes and caveats: Type 1 diabetes patients showed a moderate but significant shortening of TCRB CDR3 length in all four CD4+ subsets. At VDJ recombination sites, type 1 diabetes patients had fewer insertions and more deleted nucleotides, which implies abnormalities in thymic rearrangement. Shorter templates might be favored by PCR, yet because patient and control samples were amplified and corrected together, any such skew would affect both groups equally. Naive, central memory and regulatory TCRB repertoires appeared more similar among patients than among healthy donors. HLA sub-analyses involved small numbers of individuals, so any influence of HLA type on TCRB rearrangement remained unresolved. Because cDNA was sequenced instead of genomic DNA, highly expressing activated cells could be over-represented, though the groups showed no difference in activation or CD3 levels.

The entire amount of isolated RNA was reverse transcribed using the High Capacity cDNA Reverse Transcription Kit, so the sequenced TCRB transcripts were expressed ones. Survey-depth immunoSEQ sequencing was performed on stem cell-like memory T cell samples, with an average of roughly 1 million total reads per sample. After sorted cells were lysed in RLT buffer, RNA was extracted with DNase-treated RNeasy Micro or Mini kits, with the choice depending on cell number. Each cell subset was processed on its own to prevent cross-contamination, while patient and healthy donor samples were processed together. The immunoSEQ multiplex PCR was used to amplify TCRB sequences from cDNA, yielding 87-bp fragments that span the CDR3 region. Sequencing of the amplicons was done on the Illumina HiSeq platform. The paper's data handling went like this. Synthetic template baselines were used to correct PCR bias computationally, reads within Hamming distance 2 were collapsed together, and singletons that could not be merged were discarded. Reads were aligned to IMGT to assign V, D and J genes, CDR3 length, and insertions or deletions at six rearrangement sites. Within each subset, clonotype counts were normalized to sorted cell number, after which true diversity and Gini coefficients were computed with the tcR R package. The overlap coefficient, calculated on TCRB nucleotide sequences, was used to measure repertoire sharing. The immuneACCESS repertoire file appears here via TCRdb, limited to in-frame rearrangements. These files lack a portion of the clones; in checked studies, under half of the deficit traces to unresolved V genes, and the cause of the others is not known. That table gives V, J and clone size, and the DNA gave D and trimming. The sample table shows tens of thousands of clones, and approximately 32% are seen once. The ten largest clones take up 0.45% to 0.55% of the sample.

This clone was picked up a small number of times. Its antigen remains unidentified. Base qualities are not provided; no much larger clone lies one nucleotide away. The germline V gene (reference sequence) specifies GTSNPN as CDR1 and SVGIG as CDR2. The V end gives up 1 base and the J end 14 bases, leaving 3 bases in the junction not matched to a gene. The CDR3 starts with the cysteine, ends with the phenylalanine, and has 10 residues. CDR3 DNA only is kept here, 30 bases in frame from base 1. The specimen sequenced was stem cell memory CD4+ T cells from blood. The meaning of the sample's cell subset or site label: stem cell-like memory CD4+ T cells. The sequence is built from TRBV30 and TRBJ2-3, with TRBD2 matching 7 junction bases. The sequence was obtained from a woman younger than 35 in good health. The bases are TGTGCCTGGAGTGGGACTAGTATGTATTTT. Its protein reads: CAWSGTSMYF.